This record concerns one T cell receptor beta chain sequence. These data are taken from a study of blood T cell repertoires in COVID-19. The CDR3 is 15 residues long. Germline CDR1 reads SGHRS; CDR2 reads YFSETQ. J was trimmed by 8 bases and V by 2 bases; bases with no gene match: 7. Some clones are missing from TCRdb's copy, which holds only in-frame ones; the method was immunoSEQ multiplex PCR. The sample lists 190,000 or so clones; roughly four fifths were seen once. Participants were aged 18 to 89 years from around 26 US areas. The V gene is TRBV5-1, the J gene TRBJ1-4; 9 positions agree with TRBD1. This receptor was identified in a middle-aged man who had recovered from COVID-19. The material sequenced was PBMCs or T cells enriched from blood (not recorded which). CDR3 loop: CASSFSGGTGEKLFF. The CDR3, as DNA: TGCGCCAGCAGCTTTTCGGGCGGGACAGGGGAAAAACTGTTTTTT.